Below are 5 T cell receptor beta chains sequenced from a single sample in a study of cytomegalovirus exposure and HLA in healthy donors. Use of 60 Vbeta and 13 Jbeta primers characterized the PCR. Here immunoSEQ multiplex PCR was the method, and the copy in TCRdb shows in-frame clones only, minus some. Of 150,000 to 170,000 clones in the sample, approximately 80% are singletons; the top ten hold around 5.6%. Sequenced material: PBMCs. The receptors were gathered from a woman between 40 and 55 years old in good health and CMV-seropositive.

This chain uses TRBV6-5 with TRBJ1-5; 8 positions agree with TRBD1. CDR1 is MNHEY, CDR2 SVGAGI, per germline. The junction had 8 bases not matched to a gene; V was cut back by 6 bases and J by 7 bases. This CDR3 has 14 amino acids. This CDR3 is CASRLRQGLQPQHF. CDR3 bases: TGTGCCAGCAGACTTCGACAGGGGCTGCAGCCCCAGCATTTT.

This chain joins TRBV6-5 and TRBJ1-2; 8 nucleotides line up with TRBD1. The germline V gene has CDR1 MNHEY and CDR2 SVGAGI. This CDR3 has 14 residues. Trimming removed 0 bases from V and 8 bases from J; junction bases left unmatched: 5. CDR3 sequence: CASSYSLDRGGYTF. The CDR3 coding sequence is TGTGCCAGCAGTTACTCGTTAGACAGGGGCGGCTACACCTTC.

The V and J genes are TRBV7-9 and TRBJ1-2; 8 bases fit TRBD1. Germline V gene data show CDR1 as SEHNR and CDR2 as FQNEAQ (reference sequence). The CDR3 is 15 amino acids. V lost 6 bases to trimming and J lost 8 bases; unmatched junction nucleotides: 14. CDR3 in DNA: TGTGCCAGCAGTCCTACCCAGACAGGGGTGATGGGCTACACCTTC. Protein product: CASSPTQTGVMGYTF.

This chain connects TRBV27 to TRBJ1-4; no reliable D call. Germline assignment: CDR1 MNHEY and CDR2 SMNVEV (reference sequence). Trimming left V 2 bases short and J 5 bases short, with 9 bases between. CDR3 length: 14 amino acids. DNA of the CDR3: TGTGCCAGCAGTTTAACGGGGTACAATGAAAAACTGTTTTTT. Encoded protein: CASSLTGYNEKLFF.

A few counts support this clone. V usage is TRBV5-1 and J usage is TRBJ2-3, with D tentatively TRBD2 (5 bases). The V and J ends lost 2 bases and 1 base respectively, with 11 bases between them. The CDR3 is 15 residues long. Germline assignment: CDR1 SGHRS and CDR2 YFSETQ. The CDR3 protein is CASSLLGRGTDTQYF. In nucleotides, the CDR3 is TGCGCCAGCAGCTTACTAGGACGGGGCACAGATACGCAGTATTTT.